This TCR beta chain was identified in a study of patients and donors after allogeneic stem cell transplantation. Germline trimming cut 5 bases from V and 2 bases from J; bases unmatched to any gene: 4. Germline CDR1 reads MNHNS; CDR2 reads SASEGT. The CDR3 runs to 15 residues. TCRdb passed the RT-PCR reads through MiXCR, listing each CDR3 protein once. Seen here are about a million distinct CDR3 sequences, about a sixth observed once, and the top ten hold 5% to 6.5%. The chain has TRBV6-1 and TRBJ2-1; 9 bases align to TRBD2. This TCR was recovered from a human donor who was either an allogeneic HSCT recipient or a stem cell or donor lymphocyte infusion donor (not recorded which). It is not recorded whose cells these are; they may come from a transplant donor. Sequencing used blood, either unsorted or a sorted T cell fraction (not recorded which). CDR3 amino acids: CASSSGGLAYNEQFF. Written as DNA, the CDR3 is TGTGCCAGCAGTAGCGGGGGGTTAGCCTACAATGAGCAGTTCTTC.